The clone carrying this T cell receptor beta chain was seen repeatedly, ten times or more. Its specificity is not known. The data derive from a study of T cell repertoires in cytomegalovirus infection. For the study at large: Evidence of both CMV infection and a matching HLA type came from public TCR beta signatures. Findings and limits, study-wide: HLA-C-restricted CMV-specific TCR beta clonotypes prevailed in the ex vivo response. CMV carriers having the relevant HLA were flagged by cumulative public TCR beta family frequency.

TCRdb recomputed calls from the reads with MiXCR, one row per CDR3 protein. Among 740,000 or so distinct CDR3 sequences listed, roughly a third were seen once. The V end was cut by 5 bases, the J end by 3 bases, with 13 bases between. CDR3 length: 14 amino acids. Germline assignment: CDR1 SGHTA and CDR2 FQGNSA. This receptor was taken from a human donor in good health (CMV status not recorded). Some clones in this sample may be carry-over from other donors' samples. The sample consisted of PBMCs. The chain links TRBV7-2 to TRBJ1-2; perhaps TRBD1 as D (5 bases). CDR3 bases: TGTGCCAGCAGCCCCCTACAGGTCCACTATGGCTACACCTTC. Amino acid sequence: CASSPLQVHYGYTF. Based on the CDR3 plus reference TRBV7-2 and TRBJ1-2, the full variable domain is GAGVSQSPSNKVTEKGKDVELRCDPISGHTALYWYRQSLGQGLEFLIYFQGNSAPDKSGLPSDRFSAERTGGSVSTLTIQRTQQEDSAVYLCASSPLQVHYGYTFGSGTRLTVV.